This is a list of T cell receptor beta chains from one sample in a study of blood T cell repertoires in COVID-19. Clones were read by immunoSEQ multiplex PCR, and TCRdb kept only the in-frame ones, dropping some. In the table there are over 200,000 clones, roughly 90% of which are singletons. The sample consisted of peripheral blood. The receptors stem from a man between 60 and 75 years old with COVID-19, enrolled during active disease. The conserved cysteine and the conserved F or W are not part of the CDR3 here.

TRBJ2-7,TRBV7-6,ASSSLAGSNSLQY
TRBJ2-2,TRBV7-2,ASSLVAGETGELF
TRBJ1-2,TRBV19,ASSIDSIYGYT
TRBJ2-7,TRBV30,AWSEAGFTYEQY
TRBJ2-2,TRBV14,ASSRGTGGWLSTGELF
TRBJ1-5,TRBV4-1,ASSPGTGGQPQH
TRBJ1-2,TRBV19,ASSIDLPLTGNNGYT
TRBJ2-3,TRBV4-3,ASSQERRVRATQY
TRBJ1-2,TRBV18,ASRGQGAPNYGYT
TRBJ1-1,TRBV20-1,SASLHGEGEAF
TRBJ2-7,TRBV5-1,ASSMDRGSYEQY
TRBJ1-4,TRBV6-1,ASSEPVRPTNEKLF
TRBJ2-3,TRBV9,ASSVGGHTDTQY
TRBJ1-3,TRBV7-2,ASSTSSGNTIY
TRBJ2-1,TRBV18,ASSPALSSNEQF
TRBJ1-6,TRBV5-6,ASSLWTGSSYNSPLH
TRBJ1-2,TRBV7-9,ASLPGTGGPLNYGYT
TRBJ2-7,TRBV27,ASSPNARGSEQY
TRBJ2-5,TRBV11-2,ATDSGTTRQETQY
TRBJ1-5,TRBV19,ASIETGVNQPQH
TRBJ1-2,TRBV5-1,ASSPTQQGNYGYT
TRBJ1-2,TRBV27,ASSPSQGSPGYGYT
TRBJ2-2,TRBV7-9,ASSLGGNPGELF
TRBJ1-5,TRBV10-3,AISESRNQPQH
TRBJ1-6,TRBV5-1,ASSLDRGNYNSPLH
TRBJ1-2,TRBV28,ASSSLADGRGLDGYT
TRBJ2-2,TRBV2,ASRSRQGGGTGELF
TRBJ2-2,TRBV5-6,ASSLDRGNTGELF
TRBJ1-6,TRBV18,ASSSGTGGVSSPLH
TRBJ1-6,TRBV7-2,ASSLDSPNSPLH
TRBJ1-1,TRBV12-3/TRBV12-4,ASRVLDTEAF
TRBJ2-7,TRBV30,AWSVKQGQGIYEQY
TRBJ1-2,TRBV7-9,ASSSNRFSNYGYT
TRBJ2-7,TRBV6-5,ASSQQVGALEQY
TRBJ1-1,TRBV27,ASSLRRRNTEAF
TRBJ2-7,TRBV7-8,ASSTGTGVYEQY
TRBJ1-1,TRBV30,AWSVPGQGWMNTEAF
TRBJ1-2,TRBV29-1,SVAMGLYGYT
TRBJ2-3,TRBV4-1,ASSQGRERGTDTQY
TRBJ1-1,TRBV11-2,ASSLDGWASHTEAF
TRBJ2-3,TRBV5-1,ASSLSRIQGADTQY